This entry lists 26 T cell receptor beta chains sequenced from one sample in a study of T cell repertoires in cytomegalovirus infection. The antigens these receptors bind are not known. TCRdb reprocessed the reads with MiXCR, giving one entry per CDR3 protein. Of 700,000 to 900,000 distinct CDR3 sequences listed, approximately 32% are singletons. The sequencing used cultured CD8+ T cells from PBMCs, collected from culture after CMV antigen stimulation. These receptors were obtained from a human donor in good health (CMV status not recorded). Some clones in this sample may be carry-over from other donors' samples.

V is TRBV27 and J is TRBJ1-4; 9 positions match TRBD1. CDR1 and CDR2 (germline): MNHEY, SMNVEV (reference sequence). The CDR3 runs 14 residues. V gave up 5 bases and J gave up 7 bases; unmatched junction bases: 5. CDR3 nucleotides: TGTGCCAGCAGTGCCGGGACAGGGATTGAAAAACTGTTTTTT. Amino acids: CASSAGTGIEKLFF.

The CDR3: CASSYVGTSLETQYF. The CDR3 bases are TGTGCCAGCAGTTACGTCGGGACTAGCTTAGAGACCCAGTACTTC. V is TRBV6-5 and J is TRBJ2-5, with 9 bases lining up with TRBD2. Trimming took 2 bases from V and 4 from J; bases not matched to a gene: 5. Germline loops: CDR1 MNHEY, CDR2 SVGAGI. The CDR3 consists of 15 residues.

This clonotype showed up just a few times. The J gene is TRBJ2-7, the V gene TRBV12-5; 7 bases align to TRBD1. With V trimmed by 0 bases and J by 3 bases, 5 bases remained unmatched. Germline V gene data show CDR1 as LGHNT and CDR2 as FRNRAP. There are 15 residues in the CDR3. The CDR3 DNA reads TGTGCTAGTGGTTTGGTAATGGGACAGTTCTACGAGCAGTACGTC. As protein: CASGLVMGQFYEQYV.

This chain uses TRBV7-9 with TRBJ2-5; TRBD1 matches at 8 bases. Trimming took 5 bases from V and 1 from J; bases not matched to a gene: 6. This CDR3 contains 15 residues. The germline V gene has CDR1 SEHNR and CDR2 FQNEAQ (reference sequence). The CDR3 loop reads CASSPWTGFQETQYF. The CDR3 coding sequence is TGTGCCAGCAGCCCATGGACAGGGTTCCAAGAGACCCAGTACTTC.

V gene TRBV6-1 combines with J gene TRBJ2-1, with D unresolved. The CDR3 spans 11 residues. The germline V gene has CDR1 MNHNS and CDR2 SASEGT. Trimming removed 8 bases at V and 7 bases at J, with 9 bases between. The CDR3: CASQGPNEQFF. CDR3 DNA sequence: TGTGCCAGCCAAGGCCCGAATGAGCAGTTCTTC.

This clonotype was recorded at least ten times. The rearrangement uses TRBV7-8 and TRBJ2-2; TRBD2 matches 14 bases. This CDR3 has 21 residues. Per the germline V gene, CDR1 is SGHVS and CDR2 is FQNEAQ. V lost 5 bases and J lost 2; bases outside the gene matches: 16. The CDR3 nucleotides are TGTGCCAGCAGCGCACGACCCGGGACTAGCGGGGGCCCGTTCAACACCGGGGAGCTGTTTTTT. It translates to CASSARPGTSGGPFNTGELFF.

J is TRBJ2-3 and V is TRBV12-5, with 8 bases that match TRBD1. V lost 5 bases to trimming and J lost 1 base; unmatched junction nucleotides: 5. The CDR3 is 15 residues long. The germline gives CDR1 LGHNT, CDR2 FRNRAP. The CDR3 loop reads CASGLRGLGTDTQYF. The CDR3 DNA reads TGTGCTAGTGGTCTCAGGGGGCTTGGCACAGATACGCAGTATTTT. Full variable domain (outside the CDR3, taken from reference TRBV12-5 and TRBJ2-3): DARVTQTPRHKVTEMGQEVTMRCQPILGHNTVFWYRQTMMQGLELLAYFRNRAPLDDSGMPKDRFSAEMPDATLATLKIQPSEPRDSAVYFCASGLRGLGTDTQYFGPGTRLTVL.

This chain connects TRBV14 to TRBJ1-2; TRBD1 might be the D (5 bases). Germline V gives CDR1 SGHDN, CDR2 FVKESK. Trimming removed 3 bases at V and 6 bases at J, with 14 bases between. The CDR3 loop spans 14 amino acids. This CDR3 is CASSQGPPGHGYTF. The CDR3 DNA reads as TGTGCCAGCAGCCAGGGACCCCCCGGCCATGGCTACACCTTC.

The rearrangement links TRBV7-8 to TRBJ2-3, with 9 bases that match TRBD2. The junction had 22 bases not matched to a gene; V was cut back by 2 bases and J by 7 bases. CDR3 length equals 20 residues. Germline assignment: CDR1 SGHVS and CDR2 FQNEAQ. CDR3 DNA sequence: TGTGCCAGCAGCTTACCCAGCCGGATTAGCGGGGGACACACGTTTAATACGCAGTATTTT. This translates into CASSLPSRISGGHTFNTQYF.

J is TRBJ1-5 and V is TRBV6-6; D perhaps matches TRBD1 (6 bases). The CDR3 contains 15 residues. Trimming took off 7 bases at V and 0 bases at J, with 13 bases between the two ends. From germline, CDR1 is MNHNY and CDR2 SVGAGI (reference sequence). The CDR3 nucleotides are TGTGCCAGCAATCCGGGACATTTTAGCAATCAGCCCCAGCATTTT. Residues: CASNPGHFSNQPQHF.

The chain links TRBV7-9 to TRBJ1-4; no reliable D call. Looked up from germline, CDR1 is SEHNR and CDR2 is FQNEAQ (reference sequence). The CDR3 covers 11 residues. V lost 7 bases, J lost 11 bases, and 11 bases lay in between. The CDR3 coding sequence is TGTGCCAGCACTCCCGGGTGGAAACTGTTTTTT. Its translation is CASTPGWKLFF.

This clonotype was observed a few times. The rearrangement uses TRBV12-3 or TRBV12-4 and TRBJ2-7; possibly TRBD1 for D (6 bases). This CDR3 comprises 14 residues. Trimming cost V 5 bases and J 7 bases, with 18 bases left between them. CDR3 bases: TGTGCCAGCAGTGTCCGGGACATATTCGGGGAGCAGTACTTC. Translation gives CASSVRDIFGEQYF.

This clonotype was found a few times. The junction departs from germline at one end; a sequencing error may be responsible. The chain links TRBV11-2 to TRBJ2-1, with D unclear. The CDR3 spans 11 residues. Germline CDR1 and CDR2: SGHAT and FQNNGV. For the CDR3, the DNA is TGTGCCAGCAGCTTAGATCTGGTGCCCCTCTTC. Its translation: CASSLDLVPLF.

The DNA for the CDR3 is TGTGCCAGCAGCTCCCGTTGGGGGGAATCCCAAGAGACCCAGTACTTC. Its protein product is CASSSRWGESQETQYF. The genes are TRBV27 and TRBJ2-5; D perhaps matches TRBD2 (6 bases). Per germline, CDR1 MNHEY and CDR2 SMNVEV (reference sequence). V gave up 6 bases and J gave up 1 base, with 18 bases separating them. This CDR3 spans 16 amino acids.

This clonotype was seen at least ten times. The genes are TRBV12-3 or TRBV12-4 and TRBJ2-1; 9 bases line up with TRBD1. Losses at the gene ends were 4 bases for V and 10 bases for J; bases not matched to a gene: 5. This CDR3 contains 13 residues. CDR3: CASSSDRGQEQFF. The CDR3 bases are TGTGCCAGCAGTTCGGACAGGGGTCAGGAGCAGTTCTTC.

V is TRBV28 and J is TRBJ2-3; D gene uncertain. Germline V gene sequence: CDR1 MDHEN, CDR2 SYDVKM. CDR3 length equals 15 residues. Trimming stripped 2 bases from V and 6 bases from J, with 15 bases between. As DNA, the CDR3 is TGTGCCAGCAGTTTAAAGGGCCTCTCTTCGGATACGCAGTATTTT. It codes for CASSLKGLSSDTQYF.

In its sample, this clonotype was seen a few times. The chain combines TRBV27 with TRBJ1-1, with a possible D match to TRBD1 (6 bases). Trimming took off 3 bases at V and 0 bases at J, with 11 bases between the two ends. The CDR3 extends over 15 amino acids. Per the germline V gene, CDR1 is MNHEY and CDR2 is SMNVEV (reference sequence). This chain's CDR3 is CASSFQGSMNTEAFF. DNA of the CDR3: TGTGCCAGCAGTTTCCAGGGGTCAATGAACACTGAAGCTTTCTTT.

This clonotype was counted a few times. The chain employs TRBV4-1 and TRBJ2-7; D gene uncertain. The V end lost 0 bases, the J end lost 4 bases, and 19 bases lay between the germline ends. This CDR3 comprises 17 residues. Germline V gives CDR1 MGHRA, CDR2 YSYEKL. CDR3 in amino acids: CASSQDRGPYKVYEQYF. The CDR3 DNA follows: TGCGCCAGCAGCCAAGATCGCGGACCATACAAGGTGTACGAGCAGTACTTC.

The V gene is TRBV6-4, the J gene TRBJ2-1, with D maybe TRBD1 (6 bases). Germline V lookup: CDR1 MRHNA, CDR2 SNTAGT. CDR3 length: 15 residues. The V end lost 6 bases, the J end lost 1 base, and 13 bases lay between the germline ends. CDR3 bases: TGTGCCAGCAGGTGGACAGTTCCTTCCTACAATGAGCAGTTCTTC. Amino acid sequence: CASRWTVPSYNEQFF.

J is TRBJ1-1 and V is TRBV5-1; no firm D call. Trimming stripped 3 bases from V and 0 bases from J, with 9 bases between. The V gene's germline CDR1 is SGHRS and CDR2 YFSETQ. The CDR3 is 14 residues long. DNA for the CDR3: TGCGCCAGCAGCTGGGGAGAAATGAACACTGAAGCTTTCTTT. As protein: CASSWGEMNTEAFF. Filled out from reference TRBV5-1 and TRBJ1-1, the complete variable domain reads KAGVTQTPRYLIKTRGQQVTLSCSPISGHRSVSWYQQTPGQGLQFLFEYFSETQRNKGNFPGRFSGRQFSNSRSEMNVSTLELGDSALYLCASSWGEMNTEAFFGQGTRLTVV.

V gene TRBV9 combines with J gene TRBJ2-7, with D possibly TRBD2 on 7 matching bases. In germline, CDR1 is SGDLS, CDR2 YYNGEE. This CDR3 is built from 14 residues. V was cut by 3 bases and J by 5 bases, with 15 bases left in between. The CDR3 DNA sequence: TGTGCCAGCAGCGCGCCAGGGGAGGGGGACGAGCAGTACTTC. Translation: CASSAPGEGDEQYF.

CDR3 in DNA: TGTGCCAGTAGTCCGGGGACAGGGGAGTTCGGCTACACCTTC. It encodes CASSPGTGEFGYTF. The V call is TRBV19, the J call TRBJ1-2, with 10 bases lining up with TRBD1. CDR1 LNHDA and CDR2 SQIVND come from the germline V gene (reference sequence). This CDR3 spans 14 amino acids. The ends lost 5 bases at V and 8 bases at J; junction bases unmatched: 8.

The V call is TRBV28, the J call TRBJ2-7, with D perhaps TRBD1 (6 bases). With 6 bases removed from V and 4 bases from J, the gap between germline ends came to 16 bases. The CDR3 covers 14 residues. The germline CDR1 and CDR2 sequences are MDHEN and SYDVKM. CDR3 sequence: CASRTQGMRYEQYV. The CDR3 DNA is TGTGCCAGCAGGACACAGGGAATGAGGTACGAGCAGTACGTC.

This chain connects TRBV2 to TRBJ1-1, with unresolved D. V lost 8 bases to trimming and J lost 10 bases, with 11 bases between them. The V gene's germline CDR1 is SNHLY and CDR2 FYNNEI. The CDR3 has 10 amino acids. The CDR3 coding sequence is TGTGCCAGCGCCGGGAAGAGAGCTTTCTTT. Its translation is CASAGKRAFF.

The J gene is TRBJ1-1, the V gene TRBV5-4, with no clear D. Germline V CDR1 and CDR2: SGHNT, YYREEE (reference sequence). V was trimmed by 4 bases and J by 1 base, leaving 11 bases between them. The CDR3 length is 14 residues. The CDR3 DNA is TGTGCCAGCAGCCGAACCAGCGGGAACACTGAAGCTTTCTTT. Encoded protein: CASSRTSGNTEAFF. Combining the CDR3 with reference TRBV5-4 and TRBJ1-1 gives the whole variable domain ETGVTQSPTHLIKTRGQQVTLRCSSQSGHNTVSWYQQALGQGPQFIFQYYREEENGRGNFPPRFSGLQFPNYSSELNVNALELDDSALYLCASSRTSGNTEAFFGQGTRLTVV.

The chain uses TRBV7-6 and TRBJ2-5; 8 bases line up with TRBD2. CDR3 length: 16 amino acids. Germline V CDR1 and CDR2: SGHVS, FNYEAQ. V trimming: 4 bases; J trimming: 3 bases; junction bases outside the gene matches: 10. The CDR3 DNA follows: TGTGCCAGCAGCTCCCATTGGGCGGGGGGTGAAGAGACCCAGTACTTC. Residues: CASSSHWAGGEETQYF. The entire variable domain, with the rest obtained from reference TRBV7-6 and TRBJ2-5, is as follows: GAGVSQSPRYKVTKRGQDVALRCDPISGHVSLYWYRQALGQGPEFLTYFNYEAQQDKSGLPNDRFSAERPEGSISTLTIQRTEQRDSAMYRCASSSHWAGGEETQYFGPGTRLLVL.